This entry is about one T cell receptor (beta chain). Ophthalmopathy patients had moderate-to-severe active disease, CAS ≥3, NOSPECS ≥4, and disease duration under 3 months. Fresh 10 ml peripheral blood yielded PBMCs. This record belongs to a study of T cells in Graves' hyperthyroidism and ophthalmopathy. The junction had 5 bases not matched to a gene; V was cut back by 3 bases and J by 0 bases. Germline V CDR1 and CDR2: SGDLS, YYNGEE. The CDR3 consists of 15 residues. The investigators amplified TCR beta CDR3 regions from RNA transcripts. Researchers ran a first-round RT-PCR on the TCR CDR3 using the HTBI primer set. MiXCR, run by TCRdb on the multiplex PCR reads, gives a single entry per CDR3 protein. Among about 530,000 distinct CDR3 sequences listed, over 15% were seen once.

The sequencing sample was made of blood. This clonotype was obtained from a woman under 30 with Graves' ophthalmopathy. The chain employs TRBV9 and TRBJ1-2, with 7 bases lining up with TRBD1. CDR3 DNA: TGTGCCAGCAGCGCAGTCGACAGGGCTAACTATGGCTACACCTTC. This translates into CASSAVDRANYGYTF. Looking up the rest from reference TRBV9 and TRBJ1-2 gives the full variable domain: DSGVTQTPKHLITATGQRVTLRCSPRSGDLSVYWYQQSLDQGLQFLIQYYNGEERAKGNILERFSAQQFPDLHSELNLSSLELGDSALYFCASSAVDRANYGYTFGSGTRLTVV.